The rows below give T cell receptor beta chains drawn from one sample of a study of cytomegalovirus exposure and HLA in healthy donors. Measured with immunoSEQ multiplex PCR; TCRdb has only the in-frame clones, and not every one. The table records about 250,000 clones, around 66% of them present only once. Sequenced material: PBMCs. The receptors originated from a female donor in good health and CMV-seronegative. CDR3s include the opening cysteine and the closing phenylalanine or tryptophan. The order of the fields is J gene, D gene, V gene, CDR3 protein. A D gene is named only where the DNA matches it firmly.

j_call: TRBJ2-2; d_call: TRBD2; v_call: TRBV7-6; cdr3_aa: CASSRNPIAGGAGTGELFF
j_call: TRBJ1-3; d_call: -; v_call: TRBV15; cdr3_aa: CATSRDAGVGNTIYF
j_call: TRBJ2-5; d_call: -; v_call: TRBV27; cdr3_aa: CASSRLVSGLETQYF
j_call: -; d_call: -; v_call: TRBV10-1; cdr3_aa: CASRRKPYEQYF
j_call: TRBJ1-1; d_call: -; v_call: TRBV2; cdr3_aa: CASSEDLGRAEAFF
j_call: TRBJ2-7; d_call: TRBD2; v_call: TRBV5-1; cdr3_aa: CASSLGDSGFSYEQYF
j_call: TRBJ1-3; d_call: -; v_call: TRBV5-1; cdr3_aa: CASSPVGGRSGNTIYF
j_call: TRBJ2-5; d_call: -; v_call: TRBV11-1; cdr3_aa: CASSLDLEGAKTQYF
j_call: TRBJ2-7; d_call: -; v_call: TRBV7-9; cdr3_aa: CASSFAGYYEQYF
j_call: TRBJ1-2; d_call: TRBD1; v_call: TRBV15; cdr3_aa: CATSRVQGARAGYTF
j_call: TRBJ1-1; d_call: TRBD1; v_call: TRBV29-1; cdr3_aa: CSVPQGDRGLTFF
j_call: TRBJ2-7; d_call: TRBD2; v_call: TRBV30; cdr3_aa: CAWSVHVAGTYEQYF
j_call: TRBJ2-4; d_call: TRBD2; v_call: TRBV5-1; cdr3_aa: CASSGSPLAGDWRVKNIQYF
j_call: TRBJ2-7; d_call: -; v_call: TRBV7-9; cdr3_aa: CASSLVQGKSYEQYF
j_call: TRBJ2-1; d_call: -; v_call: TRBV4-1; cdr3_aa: CASSQDAADTYNYNEQFF
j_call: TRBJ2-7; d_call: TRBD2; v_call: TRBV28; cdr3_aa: CASSSSGSSSYEQYF
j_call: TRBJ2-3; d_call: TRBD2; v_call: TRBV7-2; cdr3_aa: CASSRTSGSSTDTQYF
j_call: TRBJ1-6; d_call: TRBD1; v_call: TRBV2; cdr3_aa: CASRGTGDSPLHF
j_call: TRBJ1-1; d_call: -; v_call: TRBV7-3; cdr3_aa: CASSLAGLAEAFF
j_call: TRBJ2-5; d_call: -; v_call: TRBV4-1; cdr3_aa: CASSQGPQNREQYF
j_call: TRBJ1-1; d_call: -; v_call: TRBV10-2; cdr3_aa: CASSESLHRVRGMEAFF
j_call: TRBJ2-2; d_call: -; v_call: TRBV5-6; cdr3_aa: CASSLQGRYTGELFF
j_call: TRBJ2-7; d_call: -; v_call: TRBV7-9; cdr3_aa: CASSPGYEQYF
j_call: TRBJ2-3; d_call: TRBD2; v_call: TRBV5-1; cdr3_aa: CASTGGRLTDTQYF
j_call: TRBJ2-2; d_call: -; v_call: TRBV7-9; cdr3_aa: CASSSPDRRGELFF
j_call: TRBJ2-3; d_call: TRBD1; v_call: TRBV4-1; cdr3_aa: CASSQGTGDIDTQYF
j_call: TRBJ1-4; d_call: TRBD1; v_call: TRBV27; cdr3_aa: CASKPLDRDEKLFF
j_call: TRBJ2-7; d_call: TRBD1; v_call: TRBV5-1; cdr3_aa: CASSLEQGVVEQYF
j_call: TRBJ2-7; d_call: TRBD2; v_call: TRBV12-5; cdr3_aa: CASGLVGTSGRGSSYEQYF
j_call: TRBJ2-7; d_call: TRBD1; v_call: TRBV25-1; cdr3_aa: CASGQGAPYEQYF
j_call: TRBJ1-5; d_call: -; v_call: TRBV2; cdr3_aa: CASRRDGNQPQHF
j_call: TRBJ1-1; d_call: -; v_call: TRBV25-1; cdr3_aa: CASSAMLDIEAFF
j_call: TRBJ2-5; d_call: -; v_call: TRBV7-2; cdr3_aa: CASSLAEETQYF
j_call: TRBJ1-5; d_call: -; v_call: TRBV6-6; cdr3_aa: CASTHGGYQPQHF
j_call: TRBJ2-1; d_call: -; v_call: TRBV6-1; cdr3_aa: CASSDSLPSPYNEQFF
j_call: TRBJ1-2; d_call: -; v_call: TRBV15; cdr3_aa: CATSRVSGDNYGYTF
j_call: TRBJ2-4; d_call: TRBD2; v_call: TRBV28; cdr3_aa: CASTPGTSGRGNIQYF
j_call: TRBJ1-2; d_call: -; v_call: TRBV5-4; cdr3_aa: CASSLDGGILHGYTF
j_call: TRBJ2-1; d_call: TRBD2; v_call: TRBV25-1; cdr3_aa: CASSGLALGGNEQFF
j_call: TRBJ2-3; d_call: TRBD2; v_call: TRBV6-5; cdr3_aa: CASREGLAGSDTQYF
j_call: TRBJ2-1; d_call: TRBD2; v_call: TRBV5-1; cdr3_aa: CASSLGNSGSPSYNEQFF
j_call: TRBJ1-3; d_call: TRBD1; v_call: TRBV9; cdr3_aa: CASSPEQGPGNTIYF
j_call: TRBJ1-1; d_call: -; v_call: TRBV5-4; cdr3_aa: CASNPDRQLNTEAFF
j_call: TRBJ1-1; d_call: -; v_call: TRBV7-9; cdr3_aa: CSSSYSRGGGFSSMAEAFF
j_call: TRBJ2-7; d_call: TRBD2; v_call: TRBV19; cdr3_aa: CASSRAGDESYEQYF
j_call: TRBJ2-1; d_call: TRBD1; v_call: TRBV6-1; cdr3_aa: CASSTTGQGNNEQFF
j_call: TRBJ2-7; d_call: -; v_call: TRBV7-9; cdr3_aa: CSSSSRQGGDEQYF
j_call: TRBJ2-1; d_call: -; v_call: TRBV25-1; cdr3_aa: CASSVPGGASYNEQFF
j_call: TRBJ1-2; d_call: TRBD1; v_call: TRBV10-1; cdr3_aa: CASSPDRVYGYTF
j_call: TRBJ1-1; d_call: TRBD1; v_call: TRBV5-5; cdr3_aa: CASSVTPTGFTEAFF
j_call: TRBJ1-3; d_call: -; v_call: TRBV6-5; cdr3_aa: CASREGGSGNTIYF
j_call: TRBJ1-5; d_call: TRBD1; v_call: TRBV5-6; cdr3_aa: CASSLAGGDQPQHF
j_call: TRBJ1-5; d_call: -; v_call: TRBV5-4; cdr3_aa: CASSLDRDQPQHF